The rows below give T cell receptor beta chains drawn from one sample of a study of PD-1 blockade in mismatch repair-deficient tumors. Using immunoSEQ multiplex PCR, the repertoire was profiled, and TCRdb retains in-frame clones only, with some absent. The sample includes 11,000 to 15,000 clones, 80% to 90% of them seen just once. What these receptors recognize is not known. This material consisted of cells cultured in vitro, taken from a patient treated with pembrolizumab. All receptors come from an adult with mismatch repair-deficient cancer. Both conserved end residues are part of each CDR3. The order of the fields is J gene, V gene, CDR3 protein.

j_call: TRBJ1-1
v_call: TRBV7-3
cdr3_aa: CASSLSGSVERTGTEAFF

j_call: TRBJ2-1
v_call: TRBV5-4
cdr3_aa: CASSPTGTSGRENEQFF

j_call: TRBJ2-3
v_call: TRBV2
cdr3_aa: CASSEGGTRTADTQYF

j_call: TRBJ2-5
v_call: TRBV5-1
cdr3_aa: CASSLGQFQETQYF

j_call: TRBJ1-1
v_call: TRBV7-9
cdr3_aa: CASSSPLGFPEAFF

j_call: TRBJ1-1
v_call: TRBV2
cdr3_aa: CASSERSGTAEAFF

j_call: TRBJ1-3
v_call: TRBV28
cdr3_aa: CASSPPGQGSFTGNTIYF

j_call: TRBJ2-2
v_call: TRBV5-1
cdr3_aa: CASSPGLAGGLTGELFF

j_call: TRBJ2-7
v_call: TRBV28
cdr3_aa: CASSLPGASEQYF

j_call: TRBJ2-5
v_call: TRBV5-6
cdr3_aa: CASSGGGWETQYF

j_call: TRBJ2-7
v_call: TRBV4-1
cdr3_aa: CASSPSPAGEAHEQYF

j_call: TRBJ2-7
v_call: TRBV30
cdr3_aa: CAWSVAQASYEQYF

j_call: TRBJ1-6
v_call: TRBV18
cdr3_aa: CASSPGTRYNSPLHF

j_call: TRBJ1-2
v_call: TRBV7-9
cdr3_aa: CASSLEGGGYTF

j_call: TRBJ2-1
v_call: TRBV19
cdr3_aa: CASNGLREDSYNEQFF

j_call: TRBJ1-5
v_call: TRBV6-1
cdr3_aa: CASMGGTNQPQHF

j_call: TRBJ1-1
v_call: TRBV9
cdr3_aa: CASSVAAGRGYTEAFF

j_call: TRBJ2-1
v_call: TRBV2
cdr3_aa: CASSENFVAGGVEQFF

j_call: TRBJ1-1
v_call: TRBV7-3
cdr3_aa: CASSQSSSQNTEAFF

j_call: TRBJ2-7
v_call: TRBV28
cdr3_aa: CASTWGGYYEQYF

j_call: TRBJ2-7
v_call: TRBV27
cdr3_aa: CASRGTSGHYEQYF

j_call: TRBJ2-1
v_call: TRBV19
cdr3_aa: CASSIVGGRAGNEQFF

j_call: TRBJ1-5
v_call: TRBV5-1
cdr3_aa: CASSYIGGVGQPQHF

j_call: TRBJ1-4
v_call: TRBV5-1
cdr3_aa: CASSLVGGSEKLFF

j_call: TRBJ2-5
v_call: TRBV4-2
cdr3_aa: CASSRDSQETQYF

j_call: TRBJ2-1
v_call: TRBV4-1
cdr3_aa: CASSQEQGELLF

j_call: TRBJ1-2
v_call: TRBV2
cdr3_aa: CASSETVLGYTF

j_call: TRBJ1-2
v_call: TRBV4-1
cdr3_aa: CASSQSDSNYGYTF

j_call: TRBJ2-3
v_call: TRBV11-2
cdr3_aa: CASSLVVQSTDTQYF

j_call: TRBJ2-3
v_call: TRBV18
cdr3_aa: CASSKTSGRSTDTQYF

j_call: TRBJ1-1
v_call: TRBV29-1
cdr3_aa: CSGLTGGGTEAFF

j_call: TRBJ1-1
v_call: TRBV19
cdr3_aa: CASSMQGDMNTEAFF